These T cell receptor beta chains were read from a single sample in a study of blood T cells in healthy people across ages. TCRdb reanalysed the 5' RACE reads using MiXCR and keeps one entry per CDR3 protein. The data show some 930,000 distinct CDR3 sequences, about 28% seen once. This sample also appeared in a second study, on T cells of mothers and their children.

The sample was blood. The origin of the receptors is a woman between 40 and 55 years old in good health. CDR3s include the opening cysteine and the closing phenylalanine or tryptophan. D genes are given only for firm matches. Rows give clone size only sometimes, using once, few, many, or a class for an expanded clone.

J: TRBJ2-7; V: TRBV3-1; D: .; size: few; DNA: TGTGCCAGCAGCCAAGTCGCGGGCTACGAGCAGTACTTC; CDR3: CASSQVAGYEQYF
J: TRBJ1-1; V: TRBV2; D: .; size: few; DNA: TGTGCCAGCAAGAATGGTCTTTCCCTGGGAGTTTTCTTT; CDR3: CASKNGLSLGVFF
J: TRBJ1-2; V: TRBV9; D: .; size: few; DNA: TGTGCCAGCAGCGCAGACGTCAGGGAGACAGCATATGGCTACACCTTC; CDR3: CASSADVRETAYGYTF
J: TRBJ2-1; V: TRBV28; D: .; size: many; DNA: TGTGCCTTGGGGACGGGATCCTACAATGAGCAGTTCTTC; CDR3: CALGTGSYNEQFF
J: TRBJ2-7; V: TRBV28; D: .; size: .; DNA: TGTGCCAGCAGTGCCGGACAGTACTACGAGCAGTACTTC; CDR3: CASSAGQYYEQYF
J: TRBJ2-6; V: TRBV7-2; D: TRBD1; size: many; DNA: TGTGCCAGCAGCTTAGGAGCGGGACAGGGTATCTCTGGGGCCAACGTCCTGACTTTC; CDR3: CASSLGAGQGISGANVLTF
J: TRBJ1-6; V: TRBV12-3/TRBV12-4; D: .; size: few; DNA: TGTGCCAGCAGTTTCGCAGCTTACTCCTATAATTCACCCCTCCACTTT; CDR3: CASSFAAYSYNSPLHF
J: TRBJ1-2; V: TRBV29-1; D: .; size: .; DNA: TGCGGCGTAGACAGTGAGGGGAGTTTTGGCTACACCTTC; CDR3: CGVDSEGSFGYTF
J: TRBJ1-6; V: TRBV12-3/TRBV12-4; D: .; size: few; DNA: TGTGCCAGCAGCATACAGGTGGGCAATTCACCCCTCCACTTT; CDR3: CASSIQVGNSPLHF
J: TRBJ2-4; V: TRBV4-1; D: .; size: .; DNA: TGCGCCAGCAGCCAAGCCCCCCGAGGGGCTATAGAAAACATTCAGTACTTC; CDR3: CASSQAPRGAIENIQYF
J: TRBJ2-6; V: TRBV5-1; D: .; size: .; DNA: TGCGCCAGCAGTTCAGAGAGCTCTGGGGCCAACGTCCTGACTTTC; CDR3: CASSSESSGANVLTF
J: TRBJ2-5; V: TRBV4-3; D: .; size: .; DNA: TGCGCCAGCAGCCAATCAGGGCCCGGAGAGACCCAGTACTTC; CDR3: CASSQSGPGETQYF
J: TRBJ2-3; V: TRBV28; D: .; size: few; DNA: TGTGCCAGCAGCCGTGGGGGGTCAGATACGCAGTATTTT; CDR3: CASSRGGSDTQYF
J: TRBJ2-6; V: TRBV14; D: .; size: once; DNA: TGTGCCAGCTGCTACTCCCTTACAGGGACCTATACTGGGGCCAACGTCCTGACTTTC; CDR3: CASCYSLTGTYTGANVLTF
J: TRBJ1-2; V: TRBV20-1; D: TRBD1; size: few; DNA: TGCAGTGTCCCATCCGGGACAGGGACCTATGGCTACACCTTC; CDR3: CSVPSGTGTYGYTF
J: TRBJ2-7; V: TRBV6-2/TRBV6-3; D: .; size: .; DNA: TGTGCCAGCAGTTACCCCAAGACAGAAGAACACTCCTACGAGCAGTACTTC; CDR3: CASSYPKTEEHSYEQYF
J: TRBJ2-1; V: TRBV12-5; D: .; size: many; DNA: TGTGCTAGTGGTTTGACGGACAATGAGCAGTTCTTC; CDR3: CASGLTDNEQFF
J: TRBJ1-4; V: TRBV2; D: TRBD1; size: .; DNA: TGTGCCAGCAGTGGGGAGACAGGGAGTGAAAAACTGTTTTTT; CDR3: CASSGETGSEKLFF
J: TRBJ2-7; V: TRBV2; D: TRBD2; size: many; DNA: TGTGCCAGCAAATCCCAGCGGGGGACCTACGAGCAGTACTTC; CDR3: CASKSQRGTYEQYF
J: TRBJ2-5; V: TRBV5-5; D: .; size: few; DNA: TGTGCCAGCAGCCCCGAGGGGGGGGCTCAAGAGACCCAGTACTTC; CDR3: CASSPEGGAQETQYF
J: TRBJ2-6; V: TRBV28; D: TRBD2; size: .; DNA: TGTGCCAGCAGTTTACACGGCAGCGGGGGAGCCAACGTCCTGACTTTC; CDR3: CASSLHGSGGANVLTF
J: TRBJ2-5; V: TRBV28; D: TRBD2; size: .; DNA: TGTGCCAGCACGAGCCGACGGGGGGGCAAAGAGACCCAGTACTTC; CDR3: CASTSRRGGKETQYF